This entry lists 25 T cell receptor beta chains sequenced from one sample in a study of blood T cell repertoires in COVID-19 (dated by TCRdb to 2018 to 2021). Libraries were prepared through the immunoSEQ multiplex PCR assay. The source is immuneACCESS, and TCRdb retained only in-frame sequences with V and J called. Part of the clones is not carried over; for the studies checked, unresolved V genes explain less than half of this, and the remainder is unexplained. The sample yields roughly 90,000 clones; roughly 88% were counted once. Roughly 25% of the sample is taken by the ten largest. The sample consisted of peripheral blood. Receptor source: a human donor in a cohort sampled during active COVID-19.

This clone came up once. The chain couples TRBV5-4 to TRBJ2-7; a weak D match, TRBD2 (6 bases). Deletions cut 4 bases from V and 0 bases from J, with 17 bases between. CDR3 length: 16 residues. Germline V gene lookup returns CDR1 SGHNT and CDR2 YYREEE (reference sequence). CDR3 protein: CASSPGGVRSSYEQYF. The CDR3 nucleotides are TGTGCCAGCAGCCCTGGCGGGGTGAGGAGCTCCTACGAGCAGTACTTC.

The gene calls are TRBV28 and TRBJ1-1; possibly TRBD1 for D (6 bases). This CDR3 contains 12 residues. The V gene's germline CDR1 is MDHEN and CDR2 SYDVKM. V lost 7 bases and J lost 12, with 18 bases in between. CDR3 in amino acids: CASTIQGWISFF. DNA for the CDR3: TGTGCCAGCACAATACAGGGTTGGATATCTTTCTTT.

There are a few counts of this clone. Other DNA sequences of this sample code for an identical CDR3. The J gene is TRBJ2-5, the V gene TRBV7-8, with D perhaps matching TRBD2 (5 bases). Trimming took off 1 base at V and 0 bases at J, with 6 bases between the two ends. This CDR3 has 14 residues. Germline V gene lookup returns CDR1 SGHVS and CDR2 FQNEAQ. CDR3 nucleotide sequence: TGTGCCAGCAGCTTAGGAGGGTACCAAGAGACCCAGTACTTC. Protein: CASSLGGYQETQYF.

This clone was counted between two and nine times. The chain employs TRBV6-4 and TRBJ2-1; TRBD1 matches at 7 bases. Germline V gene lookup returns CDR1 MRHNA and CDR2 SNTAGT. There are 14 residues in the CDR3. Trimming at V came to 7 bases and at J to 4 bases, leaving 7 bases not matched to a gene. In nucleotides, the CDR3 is TGTGCCAGCAAACTCCGGGACAGTTACAATGAGCAGTTCTTC. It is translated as CASKLRDSYNEQFF.

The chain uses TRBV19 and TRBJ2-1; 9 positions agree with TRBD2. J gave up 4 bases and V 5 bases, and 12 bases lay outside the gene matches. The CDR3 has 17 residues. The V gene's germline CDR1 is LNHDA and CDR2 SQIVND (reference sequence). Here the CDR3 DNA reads TGTGCCAGTAGTTTAGCCAGCGGGGGGACTTCGTACAATGAGCAGTTCTTC. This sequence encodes CASSLASGGTSYNEQFF.

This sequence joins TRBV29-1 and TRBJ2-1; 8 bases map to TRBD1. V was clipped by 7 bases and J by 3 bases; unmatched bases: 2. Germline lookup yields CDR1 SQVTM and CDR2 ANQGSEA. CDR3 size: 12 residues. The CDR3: CSGGQGYNEQFF. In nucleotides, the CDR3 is TGCAGCGGTGGACAGGGCTACAATGAGCAGTTCTTC.

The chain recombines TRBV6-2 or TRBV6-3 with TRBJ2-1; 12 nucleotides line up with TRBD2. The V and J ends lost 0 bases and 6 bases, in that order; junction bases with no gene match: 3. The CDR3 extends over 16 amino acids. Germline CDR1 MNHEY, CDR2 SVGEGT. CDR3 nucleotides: TGTGCCAGCAGTTACTCTCTAGCGGGGGGGAGCAATGAGCAGTTCTTC. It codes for CASSYSLAGGSNEQFF.

CDR3 loop: CASSYDGGLYEQYF. CDR3 bases: TGTGCCAGCAGTTACGACGGGGGGCTCTACGAGCAGTACTTC. The J gene is TRBJ2-7, the V gene TRBV6-2 or TRBV6-3, with D perhaps matching TRBD2 (7 bases). The ends were cut back, 2 bases at V and 3 bases at J, with 11 bases in the middle. Germline assignment: CDR1 MNHEY and CDR2 SVGEGT. This CDR3 spans 14 amino acids.

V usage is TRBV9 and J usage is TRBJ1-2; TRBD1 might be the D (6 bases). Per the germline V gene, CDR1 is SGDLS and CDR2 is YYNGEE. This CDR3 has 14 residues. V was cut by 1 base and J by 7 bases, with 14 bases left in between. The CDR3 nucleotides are TGTGCCAGCAGCGTAACGGAACAGGGCGGTGGCTACACCTTC. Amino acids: CASSVTEQGGGYTF.

DNA for the CDR3: TGTGCCAGCAGTTTGACAGGGAAGCTTAACTATGGCTACACCTTC. Protein: CASSLTGKLNYGYTF. J is TRBJ1-2 and V is TRBV28; 7 bases are a match to TRBD1. J lost 1 base, V lost 3 bases, and 5 bases had no gene match. CDR1 MDHEN and CDR2 SYDVKM come from the germline V gene. The CDR3 runs 15 residues.

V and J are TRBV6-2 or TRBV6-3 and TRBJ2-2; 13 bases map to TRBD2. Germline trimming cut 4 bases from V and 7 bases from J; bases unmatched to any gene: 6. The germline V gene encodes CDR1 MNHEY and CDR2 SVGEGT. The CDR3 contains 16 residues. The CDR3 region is CASSFPGLAGIGELFF. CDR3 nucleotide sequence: TGTGCCAGCAGTTTCCCGGGACTAGCGGGAATCGGGGAGCTGTTTTTT.

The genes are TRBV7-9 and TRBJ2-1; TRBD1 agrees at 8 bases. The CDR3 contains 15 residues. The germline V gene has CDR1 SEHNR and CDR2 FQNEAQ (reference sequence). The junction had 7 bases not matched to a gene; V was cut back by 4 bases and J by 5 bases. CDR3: CASSSPADRDNEQFF. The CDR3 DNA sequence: TGTGCCAGCAGCTCCCCAGCGGACAGGGACAATGAGCAGTTCTTC.

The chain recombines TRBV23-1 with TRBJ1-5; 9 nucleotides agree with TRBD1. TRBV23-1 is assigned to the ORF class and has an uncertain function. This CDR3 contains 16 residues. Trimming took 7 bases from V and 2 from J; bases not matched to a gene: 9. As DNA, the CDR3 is TGCGCCAGCACCCCGGGACAGGGCGAGGGCAATCAGCCCCAGCATTTT. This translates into CASTPGQGEGNQPQHF.

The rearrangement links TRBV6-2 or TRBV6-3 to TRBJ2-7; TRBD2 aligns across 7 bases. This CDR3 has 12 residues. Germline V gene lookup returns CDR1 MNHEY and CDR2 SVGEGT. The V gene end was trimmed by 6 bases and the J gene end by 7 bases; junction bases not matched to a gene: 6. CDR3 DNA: TGTGCCAGCAGCCGGGGGGAGCTAGAGCAGTACTTC. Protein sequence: CASSRGELEQYF.

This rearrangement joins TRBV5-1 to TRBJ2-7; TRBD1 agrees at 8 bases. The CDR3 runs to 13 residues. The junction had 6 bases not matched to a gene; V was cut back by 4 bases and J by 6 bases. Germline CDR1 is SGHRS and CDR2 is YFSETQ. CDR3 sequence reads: CASSPRTGSEQYF. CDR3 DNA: TGCGCCAGCAGCCCAAGGACAGGGAGCGAGCAGTACTTC.

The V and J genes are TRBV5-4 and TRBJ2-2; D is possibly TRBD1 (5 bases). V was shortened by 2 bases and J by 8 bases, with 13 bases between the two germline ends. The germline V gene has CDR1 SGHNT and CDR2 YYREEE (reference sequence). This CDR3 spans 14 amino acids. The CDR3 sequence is CASSLGVDRGELFF. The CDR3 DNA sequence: TGTGCCAGCAGCTTAGGGGTGGATAGGGGGGAGCTGTTTTTT.

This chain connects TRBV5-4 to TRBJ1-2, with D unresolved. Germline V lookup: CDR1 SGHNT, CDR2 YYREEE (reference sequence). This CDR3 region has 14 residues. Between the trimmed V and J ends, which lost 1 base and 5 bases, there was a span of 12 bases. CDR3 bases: TGTGCCAGCAGCTTGTATACGGTCGAGTATGGCTACACCTTC. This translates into CASSLYTVEYGYTF.

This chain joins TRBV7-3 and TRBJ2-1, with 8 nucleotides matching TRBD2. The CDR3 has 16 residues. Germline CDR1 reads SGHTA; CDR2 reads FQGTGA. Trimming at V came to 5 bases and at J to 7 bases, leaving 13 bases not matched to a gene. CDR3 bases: TGTGCCAGCAGCCCAAGGGCGGGAGGAGCTGGTAATGAGCAGTTCTTC. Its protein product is CASSPRAGGAGNEQFF.

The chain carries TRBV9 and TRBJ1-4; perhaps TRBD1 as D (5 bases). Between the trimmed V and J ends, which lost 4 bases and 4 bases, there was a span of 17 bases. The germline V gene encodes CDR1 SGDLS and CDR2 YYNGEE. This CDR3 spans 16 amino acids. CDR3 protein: CASSLRGGFGNEKLFF. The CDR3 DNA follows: TGTGCCAGCAGCCTCCGGGGGGGGTTTGGTAATGAAAAACTGTTTTTT.

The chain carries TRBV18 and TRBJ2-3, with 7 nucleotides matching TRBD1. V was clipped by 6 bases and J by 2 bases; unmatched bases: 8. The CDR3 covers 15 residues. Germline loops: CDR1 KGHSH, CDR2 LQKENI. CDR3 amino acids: CASSQQGTSTDTQYF. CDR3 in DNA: TGTGCCAGCTCTCAACAGGGGACCTCCACAGATACGCAGTATTTT.

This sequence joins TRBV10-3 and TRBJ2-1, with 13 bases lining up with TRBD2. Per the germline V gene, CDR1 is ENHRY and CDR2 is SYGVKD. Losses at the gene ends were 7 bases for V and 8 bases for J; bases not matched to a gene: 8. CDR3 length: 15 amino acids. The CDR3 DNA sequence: TGTGCCATCAAAAAACTAGCGGGAGGGCCGGATGAGCAGTTCTTC. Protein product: CAIKKLAGGPDEQFF.

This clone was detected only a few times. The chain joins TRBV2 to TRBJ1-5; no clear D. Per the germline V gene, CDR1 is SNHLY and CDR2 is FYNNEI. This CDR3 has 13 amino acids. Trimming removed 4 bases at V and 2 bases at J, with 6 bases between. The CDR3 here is CASSGTGNQPQHF. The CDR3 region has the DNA TGTGCCAGCAGTGGGACTGGCAATCAGCCCCAGCATTTT.

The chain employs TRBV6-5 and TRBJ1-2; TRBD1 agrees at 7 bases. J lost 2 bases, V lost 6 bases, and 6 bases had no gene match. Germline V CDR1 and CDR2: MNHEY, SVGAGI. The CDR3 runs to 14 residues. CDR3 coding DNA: TGTGCCAGCAGCTCACAGGGGTCGAACTATGGCTACACCTTC. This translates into CASSSQGSNYGYTF.

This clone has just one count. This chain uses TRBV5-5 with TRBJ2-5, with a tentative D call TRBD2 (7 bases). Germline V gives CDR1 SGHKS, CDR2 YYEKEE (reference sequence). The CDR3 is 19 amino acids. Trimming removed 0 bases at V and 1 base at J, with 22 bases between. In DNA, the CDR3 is TGTGCCAGCAGCTTGGAACCCAGGGGAGGGAGAGGGTCCCAAGAGACCCAGTACTTC. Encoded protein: CASSLEPRGGRGSQETQYF.

This CDR3 reads CAISEDRLYNEQFF. The CDR3 DNA reads as TGTGCCATCAGTGAGGACAGGCTGTACAATGAGCAGTTCTTC. This chain connects TRBV10-3 to TRBJ2-1; possibly TRBD1 for D (6 bases). CDR1 and CDR2 (germline): ENHRY, SYGVKD. The CDR3 contains 14 residues. The V gene lost 2 bases and the J gene lost 4 bases, with 9 bases spanning the gap.